The rows below give T cell receptor beta chains drawn from one sample of a study of OX40 agonist ivuxolimab in advanced cancers. Generated by immunoSEQ multiplex PCR, the TCRdb table keeps only in-frame clones and is missing some. The repertoire holds tens of thousands of clones, with approximately 84% as singletons. The sequencing here drew on CD4+ or CD8+ T cells sorted from blood, taken in a trial of the OX40 agonist ivuxolimab. Source of these receptors: an adult with an advanced solid tumor such as melanoma, head and neck, liver or kidney cancer. Each CDR3 is given with its conserved first and last residue. Each record gives: CDR3 length, V gene, D gene, clone size, J gene, CDR3 DNA, CDR3 protein. The D gene is left open where the match is weak. Rows give clone size only sometimes, using once, few, many, or a class for an expanded clone.

>17|TRBV4-1|TRBD1|NA|TRBJ1-5
TGCGCCAGCAGCCAAGATCTAGCAGGGGGCTTAAATCAGCCCCAGCATTTT
CASSQDLAGGLNQPQHF
>15|TRBV7-9|NA|NA|TRBJ1-1
TGTGCCAGCAGCTTAGCGCTCCCCGGGAGCACTGAAGCTTTCTTT
CASSLALPGSTEAFF
>14|TRBV6-5|NA|NA|TRBJ2-3
TGTGCCAGCAGTTACTCGTCTAACACAGATACGCAGTATTTT
CASSYSSNTDTQYF
>14|TRBV7-8|NA|NA|TRBJ2-7
TGTGCCAGCAGCTTAGAACAGGGAGGGTACGAGCAGTACTTC
CASSLEQGGYEQYF
>14|TRBV2|NA|NA|TRBJ1-1
TGTGCCAGCAGTACTTCCGGGGGCTGGACTGAAGCTTTCTTT
CASSTSGGWTEAFF
>13|TRBV2|NA|NA|TRBJ2-7
TGTGCCAGCACCGGGACTGGAAACTACGAGCAGTACTTC
CASTGTGNYEQYF
>13|TRBV19|NA|few|TRBJ1-5
TGTGCCAGTACCGGTAGCGGCAATCAGCCCCAGCATTTT
CASTGSGNQPQHF
>13|TRBV7-8|NA|NA|TRBJ1-1
TGTGCCAGCAGCCCAAGACAGGACACTGAAGCTTTCTTT
CASSPRQDTEAFF
>15|TRBV5-1|NA|NA|TRBJ1-2
TGCGCCAGCAGCTTTGAATTACAGGGTAGCTATGGCTACACCTTC
CASSFELQGSYGYTF
>15|TRBV10-2|NA|NA|TRBJ1-5
TGCGCCAGCAGTGAGTCTTTACAGGGATTCGTGCCCCAGCATTTT
CASSESLQGFVPQHF
>14|TRBV9|NA|NA|TRBJ1-2
TGTGCCAGCAGCGTAGGATCCTTCCCCTATGGCTACACCTTC
CASSVGSFPYGYTF
>14|TRBV5-1|NA|NA|TRBJ1-2
TGCGCCAGCAGCATCTCCGGGTCAAACTATGGCTACACCTTC
CASSISGSNYGYTF
>13|TRBV2|TRBD1|NA|TRBJ2-5
TGTGCCAGCAACAGGGGCTACCAAGAGACCCAGTACTTC
CASNRGYQETQYF
>12|TRBV18|NA|NA|TRBJ1-6
TGTGCCAGCTTCTCTGCGGGGGCATCAGTCCACTTT
CASFSAGASVHF
>11|TRBV9|NA|NA|TRBJ2-7
TGTGCCAGCAGCGTAGGTTACGAGCAGTACTTC
CASSVGYEQYF
>12|TRBV9|NA|NA|TRBJ1-2
TGTGCCAGCAGCCCCGGGTTCGATGGCTACACCTTC
CASSPGFDGYTF
>13|TRBV7-9|NA|NA|TRBJ1-4
TGTGCCAGCATGGAGTTCGCTAATGAAAAACTGTTTTTT
CASMEFANEKLFF
>12|TRBV6-1|NA|once|TRBJ2-1
TGTGCCAGCAGTTACTCCTACAATGAGCAGTTCTTC
CASSYSYNEQFF
>15|TRBV19|NA|NA|TRBJ2-5
TGTGCCAGTACACCGGGGGACCCGTACCAAGAGACCCAGTACTTC
CASTPGDPYQETQYF
>14|TRBV9|TRBD1|NA|TRBJ1-1
TGTGCCAGCAGCGAAGGGACAGGGATCACTGAAGCTTTCTTT
CASSEGTGITEAFF
>12|TRBV14|NA|NA|TRBJ2-1
TGTGCCAGCAGTTTCGACTACAATGAGCAGTTCTTC
CASSFDYNEQFF
>12|TRBV11-3|NA|many|TRBJ1-6
TGTGCCAGCAGCCCAGGGGATTCACCCCTCCACTTT
CASSPGDSPLHF
>12|TRBV10-1|NA|NA|TRBJ2-7
TGCGCCAGCAGTCACCAGGGTTCCGAGCAGTACTTC
CASSHQGSEQYF
>14|TRBV6-6|NA|NA|TRBJ2-5
TGTGCCAGCAGTTACGGTGTGGCCTCAGAGACCCAGTACTTC
CASSYGVASETQYF
>15|TRBV7-2|TRBD1|NA|TRBJ1-5
TGTGCCAGCAGCCCGGGACAGGGCGGCAATCAGCCCCAGCATTTT
CASSPGQGGNQPQHF
>21|TRBV12-5|TRBD1|once|TRBJ1-3
TGTGCTAGTGGTTTGGTACGGCGGGGCGGTGTGGGGACAGGGACTGGAAACACCATATATTTT
CASGLVRRGGVGTGTGNTIYF
>15|TRBV4-2|TRBD2|few|TRBJ2-7
TGTGCCAGCAGCCAAGAAACTAGCGGGAGCCACGAGCAGTACTTC
CASSQETSGSHEQYF
>17|TRBV5-1|TRBD1|NA|TRBJ1-6
TGCGCCAGCAGCCTCCCGGGACAGGGGACCTATAATTCACCCCTCCACTTT
CASSLPGQGTYNSPLHF
>15|TRBV18|NA|NA|TRBJ2-5
TGTGCCAGCTCACAACTCGCAAGCAGGGTCGAGACCCAGTACTTC
CASSQLASRVETQYF
>16|TRBV7-9|TRBD2|NA|TRBJ2-2
TGTGCCAGCAGCAGACCTAGCGGGGGGGACACCGGGGAGCTGTTTTTT
CASSRPSGGDTGELFF